A selection of T cell receptor beta chains follows, all from one sample in a study of T cell responses to AZD1222 COVID-19 vaccine. Only in-frame clones appear in the TCRdb table, and some are missing; sequencing was by immunoSEQ multiplex PCR. The sample has more than 95,000 clones, 80% to 90% seen once; the top ten hold about 25%. The sample consisted of peripheral blood, taken 28 days after the second AZD1222 dose. The source is an adult who received the AZD1222 COVID-19 vaccine. The CDR3 runs from the conserved cysteine through the conserved F or W. The D gene is left open where the match is weak. Expanded clones are given a class, and other clones once, few, many or no size at all.

d_call	j_call	v_call	clone_size	cdr3_aa	cdr3_nt
.	TRBJ1-4	TRBV18	.	CASHRDEKGKLFF	TGTGCCAGCCATCGGGACGAAAAAGGAAAACTGTTTTTT
.	TRBJ2-3	TRBV15	.	CATSRDAPIAQDTQYF	TGTGCCACCAGCAGAGATGCCCCCATCGCCCAAGATACGCAGTATTTT
.	TRBJ1-2	TRBV4-1	.	CASSQGGQGLRYYGYTF	TGCGCCAGCAGCCAGGGGGGTCAGGGGCTACGCTACTATGGCTACACCTTC
TRBD1	TRBJ2-1	TRBV5-8	.	CASSWGQGSNNEQFF	TGTGCCAGCAGCTGGGGACAGGGATCAAACAATGAGCAGTTCTTC
TRBD1	TRBJ2-7	TRBV5-1	.	CASSLAEGQIYEQYF	TGCGCCAGCAGCTTGGCCGAGGGACAGATCTACGAGCAGTACTTC
TRBD1	TRBJ1-1	TRBV2	.	CASSFDRGNTEAFF	TGTGCCAGCAGTTTTGACAGGGGGAACACTGAAGCTTTCTTT
.	TRBJ1-4	TRBV6-5	.	CASNSAGGSEEKLFF	TGTGCCAGCAACTCCGCCGGGGGATCAGAGGAAAAACTGTTTTTT
.	TRBJ1-2	TRBV6-5	.	CASSYNVRGYGYTF	TGTGCCAGCAGTTACAATGTCAGGGGCTATGGCTACACCTTC
.	TRBJ1-2	TRBV30	.	CAWSHGEDYGYTF	TGTGCCTGGAGTCATGGAGAGGACTATGGCTACACCTTC
.	TRBJ1-5	TRBV2	.	CASSEARQFYQPQHF	TGTGCCAGCAGTGAAGCAAGACAGTTTTATCAGCCCCAGCATTTT
.	TRBJ2-2	TRBV6-2/TRBV6-3	.	CASSYGQTNTGELFF	TGTGCCAGCAGTTACGGGCAGACGAACACCGGGGAGCTGTTTTTT
.	TRBJ1-2	TRBV7-2	few	CASSFSPGAYGYTF	TGTGCCAGCAGCTTTTCCCCGGGGGCGTATGGCTACACCTTC
.	TRBJ2-7	TRBV5-6	few	CASSLLDEQYF	TGTGCCAGCAGCTTGCTGGACGAGCAGTACTTC
TRBD1	TRBJ2-5	TRBV6-5	.	CASSRRTGDETQYF	TGTGCCAGCAGCCGACGGACAGGGGATGAGACCCAGTACTTC
.	TRBJ1-2	TRBV2	.	CASRLDGDGYTF	TGTGCCAGCAGATTAGACGGAGATGGCTACACCTTC
.	TRBJ2-7	TRBV5-4	.	CASRSQHSSYEQYF	TGTGCCAGCAGGTCGCAGCACAGCTCCTACGAGCAGTACTTC
.	TRBJ1-1	TRBV3-1/TRBV3-2	.	CASSQGEFSEAFF	TGTGCCAGCAGCCAAGGGGAGTTTTCTGAAGCTTTCTTT
.	TRBJ1-5	TRBV15	.	CATSREAGVGQPQHF	TGTGCCACCAGCAGAGAGGCAGGGGTAGGACAGCCCCAGCATTTT
TRBD1	TRBJ1-6	TRBV4-1	.	CASSQSGGNSPLHF	TGCGCCAGCAGCCAATCAGGGGGTAACTCACCCCTCCACTTT
.	TRBJ2-5	TRBV7-2	.	CASSFRHRSQETQYF	TGTGCCAGCAGCTTCCGACACCGAAGCCAAGAGACCCAGTACTTC
TRBD2	TRBJ2-5	TRBV5-1	.	CASSLSGGAVRETQYF	TGCGCCAGCAGCTTGAGCGGGGGGGCCGTGAGAGAGACCCAGTACTTC
.	TRBJ1-6	TRBV28	few	CASIGAEREDSPLHF	TGTGCCAGCATAGGCGCGGAGAGAGAGGATTCACCCCTCCACTTT
TRBD2	TRBJ2-1	TRBV5-4	.	CASSLFPAGGPNEQFF	TGTGCCAGCAGCTTGTTCCCGGCGGGGGGGCCGAATGAGCAGTTCTTC
.	TRBJ1-1	TRBV6-5	.	CASRPSVGQNTEAFF	TGTGCCAGCCGACCCTCGGTGGGGCAGAACACTGAAGCTTTCTTT
.	TRBJ2-5	TRBV28	.	CASSLIGQETQYF	TGTGCCAGCAGCCTTATTGGCCAAGAGACCCAGTACTTC
TRBD1	TRBJ1-5	TRBV20-1	.	CSASPGTGFNQPQHF	TGCAGTGCTAGTCCCGGGACAGGGTTCAACCAGCCCCAGCATTTT
.	TRBJ1-6	TRBV6-5	.	CASSYGGSYNSPLHF	TGTGCCAGCAGTTACGGTGGCTCCTATAATTCACCCCTCCACTTT